This T cell receptor (beta chain) stems from a study of cytomegalovirus exposure and HLA in healthy donors. Broader study findings: Confirmation in vitro established that a few CMV-associated chains were specific for CMV antigens. In a later analysis, CMV-associated beta chains were mostly HLA-associated, it appeared.

As concerns this clone: Its antigen is unknown.

V dropped 1 base and J dropped 5; count of bases not matched to a gene: 9. The V gene's germline CDR1 is SGHTA and CDR2 FQGNSA. The CDR3 contains 16 residues. The study ran its PCR with 60 Vbeta and 13 Jbeta primers. The protocol was immunoSEQ multiplex PCR, while the TCRdb copy is restricted to in-frame clones and leaves out a portion. The sample records about 180,000 clones, over 65% being singletons. The sequencing input was PBMCs. The chain uses TRBV7-2 and TRBJ2-5; 8 bases agree with TRBD1. This clonotype originated in a man in his late teens or twenties in good health and CMV-seronegative. Here the CDR3 reads CASSLGVSGGEETQYF. CDR3 DNA sequence: TGTGCCAGCAGCTTAGGTGTTTCAGGGGGCGAGGAGACCCAGTACTTC.